These 20 T cell receptor beta chains were sequenced from one sample in a study of cytomegalovirus exposure and HLA in healthy donors. The PCR had 60 Vbeta and 13 Jbeta primers. Libraries were prepared by immunoSEQ multiplex PCR; TCRdb keeps only in-frame clonotypes and omits some of them. The sample includes some 65,000 clones, 78% of them seen just once. The sample was PBMCs. Receptor source: a girl between 10 and 17 years old in good health and CMV-seropositive.

The CDR3 bases are TGCGCCAGCAGTCCCGGGACAGGGGTGAGGGACACTGAAGCTTTCTTT. The encoded protein is CASSPGTGVRDTEAFF. V usage is TRBV5-1 and J usage is TRBJ1-1; the match to TRBD1 covers 10 bases. The CDR3 has 16 amino acids. The V segment lost 5 bases and the J segment 3 bases; nucleotides outside the gene matches: 10. Germline CDR1 reads SGHRS; CDR2 reads YFSETQ.

The chain has TRBV4-1 and TRBJ1-1; D perhaps matches TRBD1 (6 bases). The V gene lost 4 bases and the J gene lost 5 bases, with 23 bases spanning the gap. Germline CDR1 MGHRA, CDR2 YSYEKL. The CDR3 sequence is 17 residues long. Here the CDR3 DNA reads TGCGCCAGCAGCCCCCTTGCTCGTCGCAGGGGCGGTACTGAAGCTTTCTTT. Protein: CASSPLARRRGGTEAFF.

The V gene is TRBV5-1, the J gene TRBJ2-5, with TRBD2 matching 13 bases. Germline CDR1 and CDR2: SGHRS and YFSETQ. Trimming removed 4 bases from V and 4 bases from J; junction bases left unmatched: 7. CDR3 size: 16 residues. CDR3: CASSAQTSGGPETQYF. The CDR3, as DNA: TGCGCCAGCAGCGCACAGACTAGCGGGGGGCCAGAGACCCAGTACTTC.

This rearrangement joins TRBV10-3 to TRBJ2-5, with 10 nucleotides matching TRBD2. With V trimmed by 3 bases and J by 5 bases, 6 bases remained unmatched. From germline, CDR1 is ENHRY and CDR2 SYGVKD. The CDR3 loop spans 15 amino acids. In DNA, the CDR3 is TGTGCCATCAGTGACCCAGCGGGGGGGCAGGAGACCCAGTACTTC. It yields the protein CAISDPAGGQETQYF.

This clone appeared a few times. The rearrangement joins TRBV6-1 to TRBJ1-1; unclear D gene. Germline V CDR1 and CDR2: MNHNS, SASEGT. This CDR3 has 13 amino acids. V was clipped by 7 bases and J by 1 base, with 10 bases between them. The CDR3 is CASKNSGNTEAFF. CDR3 bases: TGTGCCAGCAAGAACAGTGGGAACACTGAAGCTTTCTTT.

V usage is TRBV4-3 and J usage is TRBJ2-1; 8 nucleotides line up with TRBD2. The CDR3 has 17 amino acids. The germline CDR1 and CDR2 sequences are LGHNA and YSLEER. The junction had 8 bases not matched to a gene; V was cut back by 0 bases and J by 4 bases. CDR3 loop: CASSQETSGSRYNEQFF. For the CDR3, the DNA is TGCGCCAGCAGCCAAGAAACCAGCGGGAGTAGATACAATGAGCAGTTCTTC.

The chain is built from TRBV28 and TRBJ2-3; 9 nucleotides match TRBD2. Germline trimming cut 10 bases from V and 6 bases from J; bases unmatched to any gene: 11. This CDR3 has 14 residues. CDR1 and CDR2 (germline): MDHEN, SYDVKM. The CDR3 nucleotides are TGTGCCATCCGCAAGACTAGCGGTATGGATACGCAGTATTTT. It is translated as CAIRKTSGMDTQYF.

The chain joins TRBV4-1 to TRBJ1-2, with unresolved D. Looked up from germline, CDR1 is MGHRA and CDR2 is YSYEKL. V lost 7 bases to trimming and J lost 2 bases, with 14 bases between them. The CDR3 loop spans 14 amino acids. The CDR3 DNA is TGCGCCAGCACCTCAAGCGGTGGGAACTATGGCTACACCTTC. Translated: CASTSSGGNYGYTF.

The chain has TRBV28 and TRBJ1-2; no definite D call. Germline assignment: CDR1 MDHEN and CDR2 SYDVKM. V lost 1 base and J 8 bases, leaving 11 bases between the germline ends. This CDR3 is 13 amino acids long. DNA of the CDR3: TGTGCCAGCAGTTTATTTCATAGGCGGGGCTACACCTTC. It codes for CASSLFHRRGYTF.

The rearrangement uses TRBV6-5 and TRBJ2-2; D is unresolved. This CDR3 has 13 amino acids. The V gene lost 5 bases and the J gene lost 4 bases, with 8 bases spanning the gap. The germline gives CDR1 MNHEY, CDR2 SVGAGI. The CDR3 sequence is CASSRLRTGELFF. As DNA, the CDR3 is TGTGCCAGCAGTCGTCTCCGCACCGGGGAGCTGTTTTTT.

V usage is TRBV28 and J usage is TRBJ2-3; TRBD2 might be the D (5 bases). The length of the CDR3 is 15 residues. Germline V lookup: CDR1 MDHEN, CDR2 SYDVKM. V was clipped by 6 bases and J by 0 bases, with 13 bases between them. Written as DNA, the CDR3 is TGTGCCAGCAGCCCGCCCCCGGGGAGCACAGATACGCAGTATTTT. Amino acids: CASSPPPGSTDTQYF.

Only a few counts were recorded for this clone. Other DNA sequences in this sample translate to the same CDR3. The J gene is TRBJ2-7, the V gene TRBV4-3, with 10 bases that match TRBD1. After removal of 3 bases from V and 4 bases from J, the junction contained 6 bases not matched to a gene. Germline loops: CDR1 LGHNA, CDR2 YSLEER. The CDR3 is made up of 15 amino acids. CDR3 in amino acids: CASSHSGTGEYEQYF. CDR3 bases: TGCGCCAGCAGCCACTCCGGGACAGGGGAGTACGAGCAGTACTTC.

This clone was seen just once. The genes are TRBV13 and TRBJ2-7, with D possibly being TRBD2 (7 bases). From germline, CDR1 is PRHDT and CDR2 FYEKMQ (reference sequence). V was clipped by 4 bases and J by 0 bases, with 13 bases between them. The CDR3 is 15 amino acids. CDR3 protein: CASSYRGASSYEQYF. The CDR3 coding sequence is TGTGCCAGCAGCTATCGGGGGGCGAGCTCCTACGAGCAGTACTTC. Full variable domain (remainder filled in from reference TRBV13 and TRBJ2-7): AAGVIQSPRHLIKEKRETATLKCYPIPRHDTVYWYQQGPGQDPQFLISFYEKMQSDKGSIPDRFSAQQFSDYHSELNMSSLELGDSALYFCASSYRGASSYEQYFGPGTRLTVT.

The chain uses TRBV30 and TRBJ2-7; D unresolved. Trimming cost V 5 bases and J 6 bases, with 17 bases left between them. The CDR3 is 13 amino acids. Germline V gene lookup returns CDR1 GTSNPN and CDR2 SVGIG (reference sequence). The CDR3 protein is CAWDGGESGEQYF. The DNA for the CDR3 is TGTGCCTGGGATGGTGGCGAATCGGGCGAGCAGTACTTC.

V and J are TRBV30 and TRBJ1-6, with a possible D match to TRBD1 (5 bases). Deletions cut 7 bases from V and 9 bases from J, with 19 bases between. The CDR3 covers 14 residues. Germline V gene sequence: CDR1 GTSNPN, CDR2 SVGIG (reference sequence). The CDR3 spells CAFSRGPEASPLHF. CDR3 DNA: TGTGCCTTCTCAAGGGGCCCCGAGGCTTCACCCCTCCACTTT. Full variable domain (rest looked up from reference TRBV30 and TRBJ1-6): SQTIHQWPATLVQPVGSPLSLECTVEGTSNPNLYWYRQAAGRGLQLLFYSVGIGQISSEVPQNLSASRPQDRQFILSSKKLLLSDSGFYLCAFSRGPEASPLHFGNGTRLTVT.

V usage is TRBV19 and J usage is TRBJ1-2; no reliable D call. Germline CDR1 and CDR2: LNHDA and SQIVND (reference sequence). The CDR3 sequence is 12 residues long. V was shortened by 4 bases and J by 7 bases, with 10 bases between the two germline ends. The CDR3 DNA is TGTGCCAGTAGTACCGAAGAGGTTGGCTACACCTTC. Amino acids: CASSTEEVGYTF.

This clone has a handful of counts. The chain couples TRBV4-1 to TRBJ1-1; a weak D match, TRBD1 (5 bases). CDR1 is MGHRA, CDR2 YSYEKL, per germline. V shed 6 bases and J shed 3 bases, with 14 bases lying between them. The CDR3 runs 14 residues. CDR3: CASRIPGSDTEAFF. In nucleotides, the CDR3 is TGCGCCAGCAGGATACCAGGGTCGGACACTGAAGCTTTCTTT.

The rearrangement uses TRBV29-1 and TRBJ1-1; D is perhaps TRBD1 (6 bases). This CDR3 has 15 residues. Trimming shortened V by 7 bases and J by 5 bases, and 23 bases separated the two germline ends. Germline loops: CDR1 SQVTM, CDR2 ANQGSEA. For the CDR3, the DNA is TGCAGCGGTAGGGGGATAGCTGGGGTAGGGACTGAAGCTTTCTTT. This sequence encodes CSGRGIAGVGTEAFF. Full variable domain (remainder filled in from reference TRBV29-1 and TRBJ1-1): SAVISQKPSRDICQRGTSLTIQCQVDSQVTMMFWYRQQPGQSLTLIATANQGSEATYESGFVIDKFPISRPNLTFSTLTVSNMSPEDSSIYLCSGRGIAGVGTEAFFGQGTRLTVV.

J is TRBJ2-7 and V is TRBV7-2; TRBD2 matches 7 bases. This CDR3 contains 14 residues. Germline assignment: CDR1 SGHTA and CDR2 FQGNSA. V gave up 5 bases and J gave up 2 bases; unmatched junction bases: 6. The CDR3 sequence: CASSPAGNTYEQYF. The CDR3 region has the DNA TGTGCCAGCAGCCCAGCGGGGAATACCTACGAGCAGTACTTC.

V is TRBV5-1 and J is TRBJ2-2; D is ambiguous. Germline V gene data show CDR1 as SGHRS and CDR2 as YFSETQ. There are 15 residues in the CDR3. V lost 4 bases and J lost 4, with 14 bases in between. CDR3 sequence: CASSLTLRGTGELFF. DNA of the CDR3: TGCGCCAGCAGCCTAACCCTACGAGGCACCGGGGAGCTGTTTTTT.